Following are 23 T cell receptor beta chains from one sample sequenced in a study of T cell responses to AZD1222 COVID-19 vaccine. Clones were sequenced by immunoSEQ multiplex PCR, and TCRdb holds only the in-frame ones, with some missing. Among 65,000 to 75,000 clones listed, roughly 80% were seen once. The source was peripheral blood, collected on day 0 of AZD1222 vaccination. Every receptor here comes from an adult in good health.

This chain joins TRBV4-2 and TRBJ2-5; 13 bases map to TRBD2. The CDR3 has 16 amino acids. Germline V lookup: CDR1 LGHNA, CDR2 YNFKEQ. The V gene end was trimmed by 4 bases and the J gene end by 5 bases; junction bases not matched to a gene: 7. The CDR3 region is CASSLHGTSGTETQYF. The CDR3, as DNA: TGTGCCAGCAGCCTCCACGGGACTAGCGGGACCGAGACCCAGTACTTC.

The chain combines TRBV4-3 with TRBJ1-1; D call uncertain. Per the germline V gene, CDR1 is LGHNA and CDR2 is YSLEER. The ends were cut back, 4 bases at V and 6 bases at J, with 15 bases in the middle. The CDR3 is 14 amino acids. CDR3 bases: TGCGCCAGCAGCCCAGTCGGAAACCTACCTGAAGCTTTCTTT. It is translated as CASSPVGNLPEAFF.

The chain combines TRBV28 with TRBJ1-6, with 8 bases identical to TRBD1. In germline, CDR1 is MDHEN, CDR2 SYDVKM. The V and J ends lost 6 bases and 10 bases, in that order; junction bases with no gene match: 5. The length of the CDR3 is 13 residues. The CDR3 DNA reads as TGTGCCAGCAGGGGACAGGCACAGTCACCCCTCCACTTT. This codes for CASRGQAQSPLHF.

The V gene is TRBV19, the J gene TRBJ1-2, with 7 positions matching TRBD1. Trimming took 6 bases from V and 1 from J; bases not matched to a gene: 14. CDR3 length equals 17 residues. Germline CDR1 and CDR2: LNHDA and SQIVND (reference sequence). CDR3 loop: CASSPGGWDRSNYGYTF. The CDR3 DNA follows: TGTGCCAGTAGCCCCGGCGGGTGGGACAGAAGTAACTATGGCTACACCTTC.

The rearrangement uses TRBV13 and TRBJ1-1, with TRBD1 matching 10 bases. The CDR3 is made up of 18 amino acids. Germline loops: CDR1 PRHDT, CDR2 FYEKMQ (reference sequence). The junction had 13 bases not matched to a gene; V was cut back by 5 bases and J by 1 base. CDR3 sequence reads: CASSPRPGTGAPNTEAFF. DNA of the CDR3: TGTGCCAGCAGCCCGCGTCCCGGGACAGGGGCGCCGAACACTGAAGCTTTCTTT.

The chain uses TRBV6-1 and TRBJ2-1; the D is unclear. The CDR3 covers 16 residues. V lost 4 bases and J lost 2, with 15 bases in between. Germline V CDR1 and CDR2: MNHNS, SASEGT. The CDR3 DNA sequence: TGTGCCAGCAGTGTGTATCGGACCGGAACCTACAATGAGCAGTTCTTC. Its protein is CASSVYRTGTYNEQFF.

The J gene is TRBJ1-1, the V gene TRBV12-3 or TRBV12-4, with unresolved D. Deletions cut 5 bases from V and 0 bases from J, with 7 bases between. The CDR3 is 13 residues long. DNA for the CDR3: TGTGCCAGCAGTGACAACATGAACACTGAAGCTTTCTTT. It yields the protein CASSDNMNTEAFF.

CDR3 bases: TGTGCCAGCAGTTTAGCGAGGGCCTACGAGCAGTACTTC. Its translation: CASSLARAYEQYF. V gene TRBV12-3 or TRBV12-4 combines with J gene TRBJ2-7, with TRBD2 as a possible D gene (5 bases). This CDR3 is built from 13 residues. The germline V and J ends were trimmed by 0 bases and 2 bases, with 5 bases remaining between them.

This clone was counted a single time. J is TRBJ2-7 and V is TRBV28, with 9 bases identical to TRBD2. CDR1 is MDHEN, CDR2 SYDVKM, per germline. Trimming took 7 bases from V and 5 from J; bases not matched to a gene: 9. The CDR3 has 14 residues. The CDR3: CASKGGLAGNEQYF. CDR3 coding DNA: TGTGCCAGCAAAGGGGGGCTAGCGGGAAACGAGCAGTACTTC.

The chain uses TRBV27 and TRBJ1-5, with D possibly matching TRBD1 (6 bases). Germline V CDR1 and CDR2: MNHEY, SMNVEV (reference sequence). With 4 bases removed from V and 4 bases from J, the gap between germline ends came to 11 bases. The CDR3 spans 14 residues. In DNA, the CDR3 is TGTGCCAGCAGTTACAGGGCTGGAAATCAGCCCCAGCATTTT. Encoded protein: CASSYRAGNQPQHF.

The sample holds one count of this clone. This chain links TRBV13 with TRBJ2-7; no clear D. Deletions cut 1 base from V and 7 bases from J, with 17 bases between. The CDR3 is 15 residues long. Germline CDR1 and CDR2: PRHDT and FYEKMQ (reference sequence). The CDR3 coding sequence is TGTGCCAGCAGCTTAGCCTCAGGACGGGCTGTGGAGCAGTACTTC. Encoded protein: CASSLASGRAVEQYF.

This clone was seen more than once but under ten times. V and J are TRBV29-1 and TRBJ2-6, with D possibly TRBD1 on 5 matching bases. Trimming took off 4 bases at V and 2 bases at J, with 12 bases between the two ends. This CDR3 is 15 amino acids long. Germline CDR1 reads SQVTM; CDR2 reads ANQGSEA. Here the CDR3 DNA reads TGCAGCGTTGGAAAGGGGTCCACTGGGGCCAACGTCCTGACTTTC. It is translated as CSVGKGSTGANVLTF.

J is TRBJ2-7 and V is TRBV7-2; D is unclear. The CDR3 consists of 13 residues. Per the germline V gene, CDR1 is SGHTA and CDR2 is FQGNSA. Trimming cost V 4 bases and J 5 bases, with 12 bases left between them. CDR3 nucleotides: TGTGCCAGCAGCTCTATTCTCCGGGACGAGCAGTACTTC. As protein: CASSSILRDEQYF.

The rearrangement links TRBV7-6 to TRBJ2-3, with D hard to call. The germline CDR1 and CDR2 sequences are SGHVS and FNYEAQ. The ends were cut back, 1 base at V and 2 bases at J, with 10 bases in the middle. This CDR3 region has 15 residues. CDR3 sequence: CASSLVGGTTDTQYF. The DNA for the CDR3 is TGTGCCAGCAGCTTAGTTGGCGGCACCACAGATACGCAGTATTTT.

This chain connects TRBV18 to TRBJ2-6, with D unclear. The V gene lost 3 bases and the J gene lost 2 bases, with 11 bases spanning the gap. Germline V lookup: CDR1 KGHSH, CDR2 LQKENI. The CDR3 has 16 residues. This CDR3 is CASSPQTLPGANVLTF. The CDR3 DNA reads as TGTGCCAGCTCACCGCAGACTCTCCCTGGGGCCAACGTCCTGACTTTC. Supplemented by reference TRBV18 and TRBJ2-6, the full variable domain reads NAGVMQNPRHLVRRRGQEARLRCSPMKGHSHVYWYRQLPEEGLKFMVYLQKENIIDESGMPKERFSAEFPKEGPSILRIQQVVRGDSAAYFCASSPQTLPGANVLTFGAGSRLTVL.

The chain has TRBV19 and TRBJ1-2; D is ambiguous. V was cut by 10 bases and J by 2 bases, with 20 bases left in between. CDR1 and CDR2 (germline): LNHDA, SQIVND (reference sequence). The CDR3 contains 15 residues. CDR3 region: CATSNPKVGNYGYTF. CDR3 in DNA: TGTGCCACCAGTAATCCGAAGGTTGGAAACTATGGCTACACCTTC.

The gene calls are TRBV11-1 and TRBJ2-1; 13 nucleotides align to TRBD2. The CDR3 has 14 amino acids. Per the germline V gene, CDR1 is SGHAT and CDR2 is FQDESV (reference sequence). V was clipped by 7 bases and J by 8 bases; unmatched bases: 5. CDR3 residues: CASKGLAGVHEQFF. The CDR3 region has the DNA TGTGCCAGCAAAGGACTAGCGGGAGTTCATGAGCAGTTCTTC.

The chain uses TRBV19 and TRBJ1-2; 9 bases map to TRBD1. V lost 7 bases and J lost 6; bases outside the gene matches: 6. Germline V gene data show CDR1 as LNHDA and CDR2 as SQIVND (reference sequence). This CDR3 spans 13 amino acids. The CDR3 sequence: CASTPDRGHGYTF. Here the CDR3 DNA reads TGTGCCAGTACCCCGGACAGGGGCCATGGCTACACCTTC.

The chain employs TRBV14 and TRBJ2-7; D remains ambiguous. The CDR3 contains 12 residues. The germline CDR1 and CDR2 sequences are SGHDN and FVKESK. V gave up 6 bases and J gave up 3 bases, with 9 bases separating them. This chain's CDR3 is CASSQQSYEQYF. DNA of the CDR3: TGTGCCAGCAGTCAACAGAGCTACGAGCAGTACTTC.

V gene TRBV5-5 combines with J gene TRBJ2-7; D is possibly TRBD2 (5 bases). The CDR3 is 16 amino acids. The germline CDR1 and CDR2 sequences are SGHKS and YYEKEE (reference sequence). Trimming took 4 bases from V and 2 from J, leaving 19 bases between them. CDR3: CASSPGGLTIPYEQYF. The CDR3 DNA is TGTGCCAGCAGCCCGGGCGGACTTACCATCCCCTACGAGCAGTACTTC.

The V and J genes are TRBV27 and TRBJ2-7; 12 bases fit TRBD2. V shed 8 bases and J 0 bases; nucleotides not matched to a gene: 11. Germline V gene data show CDR1 as MNHEY and CDR2 as SMNVEV (reference sequence). The CDR3 runs to 17 residues. CDR3 in amino acids: CASGRLAGVQSSYEQYF. The DNA for the CDR3 is TGTGCCAGCGGTCGACTAGCGGGAGTTCAGAGCTCCTACGAGCAGTACTTC.

This clone has only a few counts. The CDR3 loop reads CATSGGSNQPQHF. For the CDR3, the DNA is TGTGCCACCAGTGGGGGGAGCAATCAGCCCCAGCATTTT. This chain uses TRBV24-1 with TRBJ1-5, with D possibly TRBD1 on 5 matching bases. With 5 bases removed from V and 1 base from J, the gap between germline ends came to 5 bases. Germline V lookup: CDR1 KGHDR, CDR2 SFDVKD. The CDR3 runs 13 residues.

This clone was counted once. This chain joins TRBV21-1 and TRBJ1-6. TRBV21-1 is a pseudogene. The CDR3 spans 17 residues. The CDR3 coding sequence is TGTGCCAGCAGCAAAGAGGGCAGCGGAACGCTCGATTCACCCCTCCACTTT. Translation: CASSKEGSGTLDSPLHF.